The subject of this entry is one T cell receptor (beta chain). Losses at the gene ends were 0 bases for V and 2 bases for J; bases not matched to a gene: 5. CDR3 length: 18 residues. The germline V gene encodes CDR1 ENHRY and CDR2 SYGVKD. The data were taken from a study of T cell responses to AZD1222 COVID-19 vaccine. Sequencing used immunoSEQ multiplex PCR; TCRdb keeps in-frame clones, though not all of them. This sample yields 90,000 to 140,000 clones, of which 82% are seen a single time; more than 4.5% belongs to the top ten. The sequence was collected from an adult in good health. This sequence joins TRBV10-3 and TRBJ1-5; 12 bases match TRBD1. Source: peripheral blood, taken on day 0 of AZD1222 vaccination. CDR3 in DNA: TGTGCCATCAGTGAGTCGGGGACAGGGGGCAAAGGCAATCAGCCCCAGCATTTT. Protein sequence: CAISESGTGGKGNQPQHF.